This entry lists 25 T cell receptor beta chains sequenced from one sample in a study of blood T cell repertoires in COVID-19. Data came from immunoSEQ multiplex PCR; TCRdb stores just in-frame clones and leaves some out. The sample holds some 130,000 clones; more than 70% are singletons and the top ten take 4.5% to 7%. The specimen sequenced was PBMCs or T cells enriched from blood (not recorded which). The receptors shown here come from a man between 35 and 55 years old with acute COVID-19.

V usage is TRBV7-8 and J usage is TRBJ2-1, with D possibly TRBD2 on 6 matching bases. CDR3 length: 14 residues. Germline loops: CDR1 SGHVS, CDR2 FQNEAQ. Between the trimmed V and J ends, which lost 1 base and 8 bases, there was a span of 12 bases. In DNA form, the CDR3 reads TGTGCCAGCAGCTTAGTCGGGACTTTCGATGAGCAGTTCTTC. Its protein product is CASSLVGTFDEQFF. Full variable domain (outside the CDR3, taken from reference TRBV7-8 and TRBJ2-1): GAGVSQSPRYKVAKRGQDVALRCDPISGHVSLFWYQQALGQGPEFLTYFQNEAQLDKSGLPSDRFFAERPEGSVSTLKIQRTQQEDSAVYLCASSLVGTFDEQFFGPGTRLTVL.

The rearrangement joins TRBV2 to TRBJ2-7, with a possible D match to TRBD2 (5 bases). Germline CDR1 SNHLY, CDR2 FYNNEI. The CDR3 is 14 residues long. V was clipped by 10 bases and J by 2 bases, with 18 bases between them. The CDR3 DNA reads as TGTGCCATCGCTTCCCGGGGTGGAACCTACGAGCAGTACTTC. It specifies CAIASRGGTYEQYF. The variable domain in full, with the rest retrieved from reference TRBV2 and TRBJ2-7, is EPEVTQTPSHQVTQMGQEVILRCVPISNHLYFYWYRQILGQKVEFLVSFYNNEISEKSEIFDDQFSVERPDGSNFTLKIRSTKLEDSAMYFCAIASRGGTYEQYFGPGTRLTVT.

The rearrangement uses TRBV11-3 and TRBJ2-1; the D gene is possibly TRBD1 (6 bases). Trimming removed 5 bases from V and 5 bases from J, with 16 bases in between. The CDR3 spans 15 residues. Germline-derived CDR1 and CDR2 are SGHNT and YENEEA. In DNA, the CDR3 is TGTGCCAGCAGCCCGTCGGGACAAGTAAACAATGAGCAGTTCTTC. Its translation is CASSPSGQVNNEQFF. Full variable domain (outside the CDR3, taken from reference TRBV11-3 and TRBJ2-1): EAGVVQSPRYKIIEKKQPVAFWCNPISGHNTLYWYLQNLGQGPELLIRYENEEAVDDSQLPKDRFSAERLKGVDSTLKIQPAELGDSAVYLCASSPSGQVNNEQFFGPGTRLTVL.

The chain couples TRBV14 to TRBJ2-3; D is ambiguous. Germline CDR1 and CDR2: SGHDN and FVKESK. This CDR3 is 17 amino acids long. V was shortened by 1 base and J by 6 bases, with 20 bases between the two germline ends. The CDR3: CASSQAGRLPMVDTQYF. The CDR3 DNA reads as TGTGCCAGCAGCCAAGCAGGCAGGCTGCCCATGGTGGATACGCAGTATTTT. Using reference TRBV14 and TRBJ2-3 for the parts outside the CDR3, the full variable domain is EAGVTQFPSHSVIEKGQTVTLRCDPISGHDNLYWYRRVMGKEIKFLLHFVKESKQDESGMPNNRFLAERTGGTYSTLKVQPAELEDSGVYFCASSQAGRLPMVDTQYFGPGTRLTVL.

This chain connects TRBV27 to TRBJ2-7, with 9 positions matching TRBD1. CDR1 and CDR2 from the germline V gene are MNHEY and SMNVEV (reference sequence). This CDR3 comprises 17 residues. V lost 6 bases, J lost 4 bases, and 16 bases stayed unmatched. The CDR3 bases are TGTGCCAGCAGCTCGCGTAATACCGGGACAGGGCCATACGAGCAGTACTTC. It yields the protein CASSSRNTGTGPYEQYF.

The chain's CDR3 is CASSFGFRGGYTF. The CDR3 DNA reads TGTGCCAGCAGCTTCGGGTTTAGGGGCGGCTACACCTTC. The rearrangement uses TRBV5-4 and TRBJ1-2; the D gene is possibly TRBD1 (5 bases). Trimming pared 2 bases from V and 8 bases from J, leaving 13 bases between. The CDR3 sequence is 13 residues long. Per germline, CDR1 SGHNT and CDR2 YYREEE (reference sequence).

In its sample, this clone was seen a few times. The V and J genes are TRBV7-9 and TRBJ1-4, with D perhaps matching TRBD1 (6 bases). The V gene lost 4 bases and the J gene lost 7 bases, with 22 bases spanning the gap. In germline, CDR1 is SEHNR, CDR2 FQNEAQ (reference sequence). This CDR3 is built from 17 residues. Here the CDR3 reads CASSWRGGARRGEKLFF. The DNA for the CDR3 is TGTGCCAGCAGCTGGCGCGGGGGCGCTCGGAGAGGTGAAAAACTGTTTTTT.

V is TRBV19 and J is TRBJ2-1; TRBD1 agrees at 9 bases. CDR1 and CDR2 from the germline V gene are LNHDA and SQIVND (reference sequence). After removal of 8 bases from V and 6 bases from J, the junction contained 5 bases not matched to a gene. This CDR3 has 13 residues. The CDR3 bases are TGTGCCAGTGGACAGGGGTTCCCCAATGAGCAGTTCTTC. Its translation is CASGQGFPNEQFF.

This sequence joins TRBV9 and TRBJ2-2, with D uncertain. The germline V gene has CDR1 SGDLS and CDR2 YYNGEE. V gave up 5 bases and J gave up 0 bases, with 5 bases separating them. This CDR3 comprises 13 residues. DNA for the CDR3: TGTGCCAGCAGGTATTCGAACACCGGGGAGCTGTTTTTT. It specifies CASRYSNTGELFF.

This clone was recorded a few times. The chain joins TRBV7-9 to TRBJ1-5; D call uncertain. The ends were cut back, 7 bases at V and 3 bases at J, with 10 bases in the middle. Germline-derived CDR1 and CDR2 are SEHNR and FQNEAQ (reference sequence). CDR3 length equals 13 residues. The CDR3 DNA follows: TGTGCCAGCACCTACAACCTCAATCAGCCCCAGCATTTT. This encodes CASTYNLNQPQHF.

The chain joins TRBV30 to TRBJ1-1, with D uncertain. The CDR3 is 12 residues long. Germline loops: CDR1 GTSNPN, CDR2 SVGIG (reference sequence). Trimming cost V 4 bases and J 1 base, with 7 bases left between them. The CDR3 sequence: CAWITWNTEAFF. CDR3 sequence (DNA): TGTGCCTGGATCACATGGAACACTGAAGCTTTCTTT.

This clone was detected only a few times. The J gene is TRBJ1-4, the V gene TRBV28, with TRBD1 identical over 9 bases. From germline, CDR1 is MDHEN and CDR2 SYDVKM. The trim removed 9 bases at V and 4 bases at J, leaving 9 bases unmatched. The CDR3 totals 15 residues. CDR3 sequence: CARKLQGANNEKLFF. CDR3 sequence (DNA): TGTGCCAGAAAACTACAGGGGGCTAATAATGAAAAACTGTTTTTT.

The chain recombines TRBV28 with TRBJ2-5; D gene uncertain. The CDR3 spans 15 residues. The V end was cut by 1 base, the J end by 0 bases, with 9 bases between. Looked up from germline, CDR1 is MDHEN and CDR2 is SYDVKM. As DNA, the CDR3 is TGTGCCAGCAGTTTATCTTCCAGGTACCAAGAGACCCAGTACTTC. Protein: CASSLSSRYQETQYF.

V usage is TRBV7-9 and J usage is TRBJ2-3; 11 bases are a match to TRBD2. The CDR3 spans 16 residues. Germline assignment: CDR1 SEHNR and CDR2 FQNEAQ (reference sequence). V lost 5 bases to trimming and J lost 0 bases; unmatched junction nucleotides: 4. Here the CDR3 reads CASSPRTSGSTDTQYF. CDR3 in DNA: TGTGCCAGCAGCCCGAGGACTAGCGGGAGCACAGATACGCAGTATTTT.

The chain has TRBV6-2 or TRBV6-3 and TRBJ2-2, with 8 bases aligning to TRBD1. The germline CDR1 and CDR2 sequences are MNHEY and SVGEGT. V shed 6 bases, J shed 4 bases, and the junction held 7 bases outside the gene matches. CDR3 length equals 15 residues. The CDR3 nucleotides are TGTGCCAGCAGCGACAGGGGTTCGAGCACCGGGGAGCTGTTTTTT. It codes for CASSDRGSSTGELFF.

The gene calls are TRBV7-8 and TRBJ2-1, with 12 positions matching TRBD2. V shed 1 base, J shed 0 bases, and the junction held 7 bases outside the gene matches. CDR1 and CDR2 from the germline V gene are SGHVS and FQNEAQ. The CDR3 is 19 amino acids. Here the CDR3 DNA reads TGTGCCAGCAGCTTAGGAACTAGCGGGGGGACCCGCTCCTACAATGAGCAGTTCTTC. Residues: CASSLGTSGGTRSYNEQFF.

V usage is TRBV27 and J usage is TRBJ2-4, with no clear D. In germline, CDR1 is MNHEY, CDR2 SMNVEV (reference sequence). V lost 6 bases, J lost 7 bases, and 13 bases lay in between. The CDR3 contains 13 residues. DNA for the CDR3: TGTGCCAGCAGCCCTCAACTACGGAACATTCAGTACTTC. Translated, it gives CASSPQLRNIQYF.

V usage is TRBV7-9 and J usage is TRBJ2-3; possibly TRBD1 for D (6 bases). Trimming pared 5 bases from V and 2 bases from J, leaving 14 bases between. Germline-derived CDR1 and CDR2 are SEHNR and FQNEAQ (reference sequence). CDR3 length equals 15 residues. CDR3 coding DNA: TGTGCCAGCAGCCAGGGGCCTCGGGACACAGATACGCAGTATTTT. Its translation is CASSQGPRDTDTQYF.

J is TRBJ2-1 and V is TRBV6-5; the match to TRBD2 covers 9 bases. Germline CDR1 and CDR2: MNHEY and SVGAGI. This CDR3 has 15 amino acids. V lost 7 bases and J lost 9; bases outside the gene matches: 13. The CDR3 coding sequence is TGTGCCAGCACTGGTAGCGGGGGCCTGGGGGCTGAGCAGTTCTTC. Protein product: CASTGSGGLGAEQFF.

The gene calls are TRBV10-3 and TRBJ1-2; 9 bases agree with TRBD1. Germline V gives CDR1 ENHRY, CDR2 SYGVKD. The V gene end was trimmed by 7 bases and the J gene end by 7 bases; junction bases not matched to a gene: 7. The CDR3 is made up of 13 amino acids. The CDR3 DNA is TGTGCCATCATCCCTACAGGGGGCGGTGGCTACACCTTC. This translates into CAIIPTGGGGYTF.

This chain connects TRBV7-8 to TRBJ1-5, with a tentative D call TRBD1 (6 bases). This CDR3 contains 16 residues. Trimming left V 1 base short and J 11 bases short, with 21 bases between. Germline V gene lookup returns CDR1 SGHVS and CDR2 FQNEAQ. The CDR3 DNA is TGTGCCAGCAGCTTAGACGGAGCCAGGGGTTCGTCATCCCAGCATTTT. This encodes CASSLDGARGSSSQHF. The full variable domain, completed using reference TRBV7-8 and TRBJ1-5, is GAGVSQSPRYKVAKRGQDVALRCDPISGHVSLFWYQQALGQGPEFLTYFQNEAQLDKSGLPSDRFFAERPEGSVSTLKIQRTQQEDSAVYLCASSLDGARGSSSQHFGDGTRLSIL.

This sequence joins TRBV7-9 and TRBJ2-7; D might be TRBD1 (5 bases). The CDR3 runs to 14 residues. V was trimmed by 4 bases and J by 0 bases, leaving 10 bases between them. Per germline, CDR1 SEHNR and CDR2 FQNEAQ (reference sequence). The CDR3 protein is CASSSSTVSYEQYF. CDR3 coding DNA: TGTGCCAGCAGCTCCTCGACAGTCTCCTACGAGCAGTACTTC.

In DNA form, the CDR3 reads TGTGCCAGCAGTTTAAGCGGTTCCTATGGCTACACCTTC. It encodes CASSLSGSYGYTF. This chain uses TRBV12-3 or TRBV12-4 with TRBJ1-2; no clear D gene. Trimming removed 2 bases from V and 4 bases from J, with 8 bases in between. This CDR3 has 13 residues.

The sample holds many counts of this clone. The gene calls are TRBV3-1 (or the pseudogene TRBV3-2) and TRBJ2-7, with D possibly matching TRBD1 (6 bases). Trimming stripped 1 base from V and 3 bases from J, with 16 bases between. CDR1 is LGHDT, CDR2 YNNKEL, per germline (reference sequence). CDR3 length equals 16 residues. This CDR3 is CASSQGALTGLYEQYF. For the CDR3, the DNA is TGTGCCAGCAGCCAAGGGGCCCTTACAGGGCTCTACGAGCAGTACTTC.

The gene calls are TRBV7-8 and TRBJ1-1, with D perhaps TRBD1 (5 bases). The V end lost 1 base, the J end lost 2 bases, and 14 bases lay between the germline ends. CDR1 and CDR2 (germline): SGHVS, FQNEAQ. The CDR3 contains 16 residues. CDR3 DNA sequence: TGTGCCAGCAGCTTAGATCGCTGGGGCATTAACACTGAAGCTTTCTTT. Its translation: CASSLDRWGINTEAFF.